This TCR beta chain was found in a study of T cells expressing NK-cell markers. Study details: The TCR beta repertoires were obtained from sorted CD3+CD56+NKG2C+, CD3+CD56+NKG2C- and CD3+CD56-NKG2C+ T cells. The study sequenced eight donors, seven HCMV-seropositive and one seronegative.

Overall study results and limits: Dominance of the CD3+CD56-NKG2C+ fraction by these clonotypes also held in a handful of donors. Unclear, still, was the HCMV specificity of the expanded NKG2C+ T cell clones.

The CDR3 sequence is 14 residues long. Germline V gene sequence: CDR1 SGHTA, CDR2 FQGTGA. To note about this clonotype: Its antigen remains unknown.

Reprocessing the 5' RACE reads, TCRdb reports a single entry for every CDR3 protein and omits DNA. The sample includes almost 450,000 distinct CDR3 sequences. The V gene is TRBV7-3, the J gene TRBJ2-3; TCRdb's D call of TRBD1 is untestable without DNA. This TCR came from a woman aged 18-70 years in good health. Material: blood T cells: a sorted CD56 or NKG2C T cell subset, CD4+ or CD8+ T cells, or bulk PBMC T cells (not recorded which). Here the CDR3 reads CASSLTGGADTQYF.